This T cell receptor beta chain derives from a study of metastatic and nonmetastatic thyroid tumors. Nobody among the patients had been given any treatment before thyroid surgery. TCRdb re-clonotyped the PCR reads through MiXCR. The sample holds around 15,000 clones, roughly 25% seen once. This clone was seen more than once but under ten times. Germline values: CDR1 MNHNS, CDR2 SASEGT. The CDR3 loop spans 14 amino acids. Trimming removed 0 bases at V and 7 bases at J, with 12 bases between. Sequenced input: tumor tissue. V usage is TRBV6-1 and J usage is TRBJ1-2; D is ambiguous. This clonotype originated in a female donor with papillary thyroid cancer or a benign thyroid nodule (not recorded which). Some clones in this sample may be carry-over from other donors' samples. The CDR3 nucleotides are TGTGCCAGCAGTGAAGCCTCGGGTGGCGGTGGCTACACCTTC. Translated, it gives CASSEASGGGGYTF.